The 26 T cell receptor beta chains reported below all come from one sample, sequenced in a study of blood T cell repertoires in COVID-19 (dated by TCRdb to 2018 to 2021). The library was made by the immunoSEQ multiplex PCR assay. TCRdb obtained this table from immuneACCESS and retained in-frame rearrangements with V and J assigned. These tables miss some clones; where compared with another copy, unresolved V genes account for less than half of the shortfall, and the remainder is unexplained. This sample has about 190,000 clones in its table, and roughly 79% of those were observed once. Roughly 25% of the sample belongs to the ten largest clones. Sequences were obtained from peripheral blood. All receptors derive from a woman in her seventies with acute or convalescent COVID-19.

V is TRBV2 and J is TRBJ1-5; no firm D call. Germline V lookup: CDR1 SNHLY, CDR2 FYNNEI. Trimming shortened V by 8 bases and J by 4 bases, and 6 bases separated the two germline ends. CDR3 length: 11 amino acids. The CDR3 sequence: CASARNQPQHF. CDR3 in DNA: TGTGCCAGCGCGAGAAATCAGCCCCAGCATTTT.

This chain uses TRBV11-2 with TRBJ1-4, with a tentative D call TRBD1 (5 bases). V lost 7 bases and J 7 bases, leaving 19 bases between the germline ends. The CDR3 is made up of 15 amino acids. Per germline, CDR1 SGHAT and CDR2 FQNNGV. The CDR3 spells CASTSIGGIFEKLFF. Written as DNA, the CDR3 is TGTGCCAGCACCTCGATTGGGGGGATTTTTGAAAAACTGTTTTTT.

V is TRBV7-9 and J is TRBJ2-5, with 7 bases lining up with TRBD1. V lost 3 bases, J lost 5 bases, and 3 bases stayed unmatched. The CDR3 is 13 residues long. Germline V CDR1 and CDR2: SEHNR, FQNEAQ (reference sequence). The CDR3 DNA follows: TGTGCCAGCAGCTTCGACAGGGTGGAGACCCAGTACTTC. Amino acid sequence: CASSFDRVETQYF. Filled out from reference TRBV7-9 and TRBJ2-5, the complete variable domain reads DTGVSQNPRHKITKRGQNVTFRCDPISEHNRLYWYRQTLGQGPEFLTYFQNEAQLEKSRLLSDRFSAERPKGSFSTLEIQRTEQGDSAMYLCASSFDRVETQYFGPGTRLLVL.

V and J are TRBV7-9 and TRBJ1-5, with TRBD1 matching 10 bases. Germline V gene data show CDR1 as SEHNR and CDR2 as FQNEAQ (reference sequence). With V trimmed by 5 bases and J by 2 bases, 6 bases remained unmatched. The CDR3 spans 16 residues. CDR3 in amino acids: CASSRDRGGGNQPQHF. For the CDR3, the DNA is TGTGCCAGCAGCCGGGACAGGGGAGGAGGCAATCAGCCCCAGCATTTT.

This chain joins TRBV10-3 and TRBJ1-5; TRBD1 might be the D (6 bases). CDR1 is ENHRY and CDR2 is SYGVKD in the germline V gene. Between the trimmed V and J ends, which lost 4 bases and 5 bases, there was a span of 12 bases. The CDR3 is 14 residues long. The CDR3 nucleotides are TGTGCCATCAGTGTAACAGGGATGGATCAGCCCCAGCATTTT. This encodes CAISVTGMDQPQHF.

This clone has only one observation. The J gene is TRBJ1-1, the V gene TRBV6-1; unclear D gene. The CDR3 covers 14 residues. Trimming cost V 3 bases and J 1 base, with 9 bases left between them. Germline CDR1 is MNHNS and CDR2 is SASEGT. The CDR3 DNA reads as TGTGCCAGCAGTGATCGGGGATGGAACACTGAAGCTTTCTTT. It is translated as CASSDRGWNTEAFF.

Written as DNA, the CDR3 is TGTGCCATCAGTGAGTCGCTACCCAATGAAAAACTGTTTTTT. Translation gives CAISESLPNEKLFF. V and J are TRBV10-3 and TRBJ1-4, with D uncertain. Germline loops: CDR1 ENHRY, CDR2 SYGVKD. V was cut by 0 bases and J by 5 bases, with 7 bases left in between. CDR3 length: 14 residues.

A single count supports this clone. An end of the junction does not agree with germline; a read error may underlie this. The chain employs TRBV7-2 and TRBJ2-1, with TRBD2 matching 13 bases. The CDR3 totals 15 residues. Germline CDR1 SGHTA, CDR2 FQGNSA. In DNA, the CDR3 is TGTGCCAGCATCTTACTAGCGGGAGGGTCGAATGAGCAGTTCTTC. Protein sequence: CASILLAGGSNEQFF. Filled out from reference TRBV7-2 and TRBJ2-1, the complete variable domain reads GAGVSQSPSNKVTEKGKDVELRCDPISGHTALYWYRQSLGQGLEFLIYFQGNSAPDKSGLPSDRFSAERTGGSVSTLTIQRTQQEDSAVYLCASILLAGGSNEQFFGPGTRLTVL.

V is TRBV7-9 and J is TRBJ2-1, with D possibly being TRBD1 (5 bases). V gave up 7 bases and J gave up 1 base, with 17 bases separating them. The CDR3 contains 16 residues. Germline-derived CDR1 and CDR2 are SEHNR and FQNEAQ (reference sequence). CDR3 amino acids: CASTPILGLSYNEQFF. The DNA of the CDR3 is TGTGCCAGCACCCCCATCCTGGGGCTTTCCTACAATGAGCAGTTCTTC.

The chain uses TRBV19 and TRBJ2-7, with 9 bases aligning to TRBD1. The ends lost 6 bases at V and 6 bases at J; junction bases unmatched: 6. The CDR3 length is 13 residues. Looked up from germline, CDR1 is LNHDA and CDR2 is SQIVND (reference sequence). The CDR3 region is CASRGTGRPEQYF. In DNA form, the CDR3 reads TGTGCCAGTAGAGGGACAGGGCGGCCCGAGCAGTACTTC.

V and J are TRBV19 and TRBJ1-2; D may be TRBD1 (5 bases). In germline, CDR1 is LNHDA, CDR2 SQIVND (reference sequence). V dropped 7 bases and J dropped 6 bases, with 18 bases sitting between them. The CDR3 contains 14 residues. The CDR3 coding sequence is TGTGCCAGTATTGATATTTACAGGACTAATGGCTACACCTTC. Amino acids: CASIDIYRTNGYTF.

The rearrangement uses TRBV9 and TRBJ1-5; 8 nucleotides agree with TRBD1. The germline V gene has CDR1 SGDLS and CDR2 YYNGEE. Trimming removed 3 bases from V and 4 bases from J; junction bases left unmatched: 0. The length of the CDR3 is 13 residues. This CDR3 reads CASSGTGNQPQHF. The CDR3, as DNA: TGTGCCAGCAGCGGGACAGGGAATCAGCCCCAGCATTTT.

The genes are TRBV5-1 and TRBJ1-2; 9 positions agree with TRBD1. J was trimmed by 3 bases and V by 4 bases; bases with no gene match: 4. The CDR3 has 14 amino acids. Germline V gives CDR1 SGHRS, CDR2 YFSETQ. This chain's CDR3 is CASSATGGDYGYTF. The CDR3 DNA is TGCGCCAGCAGCGCGACAGGGGGAGACTATGGCTACACCTTC.

This clone was counted once. This rearrangement joins TRBV2 to TRBJ2-4; D possibly corresponds to TRBD2 (6 bases). Germline lookup yields CDR1 SNHLY and CDR2 FYNNEI. The CDR3 is 11 amino acids. The CDR3 loop reads CAKRVAGGQYF. CDR3 nucleotides: TGTGCTAAGAGGGTGGCCGGAGGGCAGTACTTC. Full variable domain (rest looked up from reference TRBV2 and TRBJ2-4): EPEVTQTPSHQVTQMGQEVILRCVPISNHLYFYWYRQILGQKVEFLVSFYNNEISEKSEIFDDQFSVERPDGSNFTLKIRSTKLEDSAMYFCAKRVAGGQYFGAGTRLSVL.

This sequence joins TRBV5-1 and TRBJ2-1; weak D call: TRBD1 (5 bases). Trimming pared 0 bases from V and 7 bases from J, leaving 14 bases between. The CDR3 loop spans 15 amino acids. Germline V gene data show CDR1 as SGHRS and CDR2 as YFSETQ. Written as DNA, the CDR3 is TGCGCCAGCAGCTTGGGACAGAGGATCGGGAATGAGCAGTTCTTC. This gives the protein CASSLGQRIGNEQFF.

The genes are TRBV5-1 and TRBJ1-2, with 7 bases identical to TRBD1. V lost 3 bases to trimming and J lost 10 bases; unmatched junction nucleotides: 12. Looked up from germline, CDR1 is SGHRS and CDR2 is YFSETQ. The CDR3 length is 14 residues. The CDR3 here is CASSSRQGEADYTF. In DNA, the CDR3 is TGCGCCAGCAGCTCCCGACAGGGAGAAGCCGACTACACCTTC.

The genes are TRBV7-9 and TRBJ2-2; D unresolved. Looked up from germline, CDR1 is SEHNR and CDR2 is FQNEAQ (reference sequence). V lost 2 bases to trimming and J lost 9 bases, with 10 bases between them. This CDR3 comprises 13 residues. The CDR3 reads CASSLTTGRELFF. The DNA for the CDR3 is TGTGCCAGCAGCTTAACTACTGGCCGGGAGCTGTTTTTT.

CDR3 residues: CASRSRHNQPQHF. DNA of the CDR3: TGTGCCAGCAGAAGCCGTCACAATCAGCCCCAGCATTTT. V and J are TRBV2 and TRBJ1-5; no definite D call. Per germline, CDR1 SNHLY and CDR2 FYNNEI. The V and J ends lost 6 bases and 3 bases respectively, with 9 bases between them. The CDR3 runs 13 residues.

The chain employs TRBV6-5 and TRBJ2-4; the D is unclear. The V end was cut by 7 bases, the J end by 0 bases, with 4 bases between. CDR1 and CDR2 (germline): MNHEY, SVGAGI. This CDR3 comprises 12 residues. Here the CDR3 DNA reads TGTGCCAGCACTCTAGCCAAAAACATTCAGTACTTC. Translated: CASTLAKNIQYF.

The V gene is TRBV30, the J gene TRBJ2-7; 9 bases agree with TRBD1. This CDR3 is built from 13 residues. J gave up 3 bases and V 1 base, and 1 base lay outside the gene matches. CDR1 and CDR2 (germline): GTSNPN, SVGIG (reference sequence). For the CDR3, the DNA is TGTGCCTGGAGTGGGGGACAGGGCTACGAGCAGTACTTC. It yields the protein CAWSGGQGYEQYF.

This chain joins TRBV21-1 and TRBJ2-2; the D call of TRBD1 is as the table states it, not checked on the DNA. TRBV21-1 is marked as a pseudogene. CDR3 length equals 17 residues. The DNA of the CDR3 is TGTGCCAGCAGCAAAGCGCTGGGGGCCCAGAACACCGGGGAGCTGTTTTTT. It translates to CASSKALGAQNTGELFF.

This clone was observed once. The chain carries TRBV2 and TRBJ1-2, with TRBD1 identical over 7 bases. The germline V gene has CDR1 SNHLY and CDR2 FYNNEI. Trimming cost V 6 bases and J 4 bases; bases outside gene matches: 11. There are 15 residues in the CDR3. CDR3 in DNA: TGTGCCAGCAGATTACAGGGGATTGAGGTCTATGGCTACACCTTC. This encodes CASRLQGIEVYGYTF.

The V and J genes are TRBV5-1 and TRBJ2-1; 10 positions agree with TRBD2. Losses at the gene ends were 2 bases for V and 10 bases for J; bases not matched to a gene: 3. The CDR3 consists of 13 residues. Germline V gene data show CDR1 as SGHRS and CDR2 as YFSETQ. CDR3 protein: CASSFETSGEQFF. The CDR3 coding sequence is TGCGCCAGCAGCTTTGAGACTAGCGGGGAGCAGTTCTTC.

This chain links TRBV24-1 with TRBJ2-1; TRBD1 is a possible D gene (5 bases). CDR1 is KGHDR and CDR2 is SFDVKD in the germline V gene. This CDR3 spans 15 amino acids. V was shortened by 9 bases and J by 7 bases, with 21 bases between the two germline ends. DNA of the CDR3: TGTGCCACCGGCCAGTTTGGGGCGCGATCTAATGAGCAGTTCTTC. Amino acids: CATGQFGARSNEQFF.

The V gene is TRBV29-1, the J gene TRBJ2-3; 8 bases fit TRBD2. Germline V gene lookup returns CDR1 SQVTM and CDR2 ANQGSEA. Trimming at V came to 6 bases and at J to 3 bases, leaving 11 bases not matched to a gene. CDR3 length: 15 residues. This chain's CDR3 is CSVLTGTSKTDTQYF. DNA of the CDR3: TGCAGCGTCCTAACCGGGACTAGTAAAACAGATACGCAGTATTTT.

The V call is TRBV5-1, the J call TRBJ1-2; perhaps TRBD1 as D (5 bases). The CDR3 totals 14 residues. The V end was cut by 0 bases, the J end by 4 bases, with 10 bases between. From germline, CDR1 is SGHRS and CDR2 YFSETQ. CDR3 in amino acids: CASSLGQNVYGYTF. Written as DNA, the CDR3 is TGCGCCAGCAGCTTGGGACAGAATGTCTATGGCTACACCTTC. The full variable domain, rest sourced from reference TRBV5-1 and TRBJ1-2, is KAGVTQTPRYLIKTRGQQVTLSCSPISGHRSVSWYQQTPGQGLQFLFEYFSETQRNKGNFPGRFSGRQFSNSRSEMNVSTLELGDSALYLCASSLGQNVYGYTFGSGTRLTVV.